This T cell receptor beta chain was identified during a study of T cells expressing NK-cell markers. Study-wide context: Underlying the TCR beta repertoires were sorted CD3+CD56+NKG2C+, CD3+CD56+NKG2C- and CD3+CD56-NKG2C+ T cells. General study findings and limits: The leading position in the CD3+CD56-NKG2C+ fraction of a handful of donors also went to these clonotypes.

A 5'RACE template switching approach incorporating UMIs was used to make TCR beta cDNA. TCRdb re-called the 5' RACE reads, yielding one record per CDR3 amino acid sequence without DNA. The specimen's table records 300,000 to 450,000 distinct CDR3 sequences. Germline V CDR1 and CDR2: SGHKS, YYEKEE (reference sequence). The CDR3 contains 12 residues. Details on this clonotype: Its antigen is not known.

The source of this sequence is a man aged 18 to 70 in good health. V is TRBV5-5 and J is TRBJ2-3; absent DNA, TCRdb's TRBD1 call cannot be checked. Specimen: blood T cells: a sorted CD56 or NKG2C T cell subset, CD4+ or CD8+ T cells, or bulk PBMC T cells (not recorded which). This CDR3 reads CASSGDRGSQYF.